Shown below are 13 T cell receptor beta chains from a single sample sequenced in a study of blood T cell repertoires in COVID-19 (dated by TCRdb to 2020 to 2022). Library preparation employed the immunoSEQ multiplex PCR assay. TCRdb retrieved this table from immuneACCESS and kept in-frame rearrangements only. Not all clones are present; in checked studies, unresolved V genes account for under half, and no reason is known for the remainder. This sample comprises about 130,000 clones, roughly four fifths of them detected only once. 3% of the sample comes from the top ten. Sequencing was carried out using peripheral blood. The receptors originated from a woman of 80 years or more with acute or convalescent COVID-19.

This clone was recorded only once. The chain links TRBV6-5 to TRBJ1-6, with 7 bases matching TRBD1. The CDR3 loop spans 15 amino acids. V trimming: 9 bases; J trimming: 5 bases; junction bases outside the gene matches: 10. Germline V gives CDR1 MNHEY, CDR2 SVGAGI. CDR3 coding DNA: TGTGCCAGTTCCCTTTACAGGGGTGATAATTCACCCCTCCACTTT. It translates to CASSLYRGDNSPLHF.

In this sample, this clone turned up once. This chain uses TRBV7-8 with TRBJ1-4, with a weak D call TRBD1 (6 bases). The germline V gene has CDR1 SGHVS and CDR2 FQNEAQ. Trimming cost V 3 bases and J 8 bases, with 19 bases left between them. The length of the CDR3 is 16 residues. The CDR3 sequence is CASSLYDPGAWEKLFF. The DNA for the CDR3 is TGTGCCAGCAGCTTGTACGATCCAGGGGCTTGGGAAAAACTGTTTTTT.

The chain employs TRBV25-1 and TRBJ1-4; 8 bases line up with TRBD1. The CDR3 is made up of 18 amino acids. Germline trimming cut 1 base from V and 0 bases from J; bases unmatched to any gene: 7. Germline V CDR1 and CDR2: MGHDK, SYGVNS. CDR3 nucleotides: TGTGCCAGCAGTGAATGGCCGACAGGGGTCGCAACTAATGAAAAACTGTTTTTT. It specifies CASSEWPTGVATNEKLFF.

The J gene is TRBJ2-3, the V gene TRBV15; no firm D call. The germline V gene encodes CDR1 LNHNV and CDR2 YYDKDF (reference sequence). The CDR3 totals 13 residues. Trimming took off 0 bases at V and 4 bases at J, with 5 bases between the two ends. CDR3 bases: TGTGCCACCAGCAGAGATCAGGCAGATACGCAGTATTTT. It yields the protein CATSRDQADTQYF.

CDR3 region: CASSQDPNWPQPQHF. In DNA, the CDR3 is TGTGCCAGCAGCCAAGACCCGAATTGGCCCCAGCCCCAGCATTTT. V is TRBV3-1 (or the pseudogene TRBV3-2) and J is TRBJ1-5; no firm D call. V shed 0 bases and J shed 7 bases, with 13 bases lying between them. The CDR3 runs 15 residues. Germline V gene sequence: CDR1 LGHDT, CDR2 YNNKEL (reference sequence).

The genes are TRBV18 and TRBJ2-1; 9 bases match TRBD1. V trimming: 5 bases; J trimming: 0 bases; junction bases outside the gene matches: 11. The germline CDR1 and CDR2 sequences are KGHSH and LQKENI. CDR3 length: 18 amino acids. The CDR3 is CASSGQGQAISSYNEQFF. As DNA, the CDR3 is TGTGCCAGCTCAGGACAGGGGCAAGCCATCAGCTCCTACAATGAGCAGTTCTTC.

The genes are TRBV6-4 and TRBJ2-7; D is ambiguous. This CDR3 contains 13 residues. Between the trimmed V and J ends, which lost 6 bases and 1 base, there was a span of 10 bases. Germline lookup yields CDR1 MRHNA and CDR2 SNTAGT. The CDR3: CASSHPRSYEQYF. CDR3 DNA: TGTGCCAGCAGCCACCCACGGTCCTACGAGCAGTACTTC.

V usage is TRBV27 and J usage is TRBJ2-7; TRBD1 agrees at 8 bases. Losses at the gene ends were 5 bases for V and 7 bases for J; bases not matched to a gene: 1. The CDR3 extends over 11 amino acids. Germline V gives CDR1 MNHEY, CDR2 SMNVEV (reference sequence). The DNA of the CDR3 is TGTGCCAGCAGTACAGGGGGGGAGCAGTACTTC. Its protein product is CASSTGGEQYF.

The CDR3 DNA sequence: TGCAGCGTTTTCGGGACTAGCGGGGGGCTCTCCTACAATGAGCAGTTCTTC. Its translation: CSVFGTSGGLSYNEQFF. The chain has TRBV29-1 and TRBJ2-1, with 15 positions matching TRBD2. Germline trimming cut 5 bases from V and 0 bases from J; bases unmatched to any gene: 5. From germline, CDR1 is SQVTM and CDR2 ANQGSEA. The CDR3 consists of 17 residues.

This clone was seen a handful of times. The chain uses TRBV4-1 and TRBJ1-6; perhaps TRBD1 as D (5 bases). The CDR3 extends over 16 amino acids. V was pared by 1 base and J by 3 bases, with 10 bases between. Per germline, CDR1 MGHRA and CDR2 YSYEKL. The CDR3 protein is CASSQVGLRYNSPLHF. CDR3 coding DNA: TGCGCCAGCAGCCAAGTGGGGCTACGCTATAATTCACCCCTCCACTTT.

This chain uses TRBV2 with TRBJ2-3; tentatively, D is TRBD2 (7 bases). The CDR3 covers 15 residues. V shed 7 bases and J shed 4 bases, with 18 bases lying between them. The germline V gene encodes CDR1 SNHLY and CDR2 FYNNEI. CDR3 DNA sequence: TGTGCCAGCACTCTTTTGGGGGGGGCCGCAGATACGCAGTATTTT. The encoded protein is CASTLLGGAADTQYF.

This CDR3 is CAISLSAGDTEAFF. The CDR3 DNA is TGTGCCATCAGCCTTTCGGCAGGGGACACTGAAGCTTTCTTT. The V call is TRBV10-3, the J call TRBJ1-1; a possible D gene is TRBD1 (6 bases). CDR1 is ENHRY and CDR2 is SYGVKD in the germline V gene. This CDR3 spans 14 amino acids. Trimming left V 6 bases short and J 3 bases short, with 14 bases between.

CDR3 coding DNA: TGTGCCAGCAGCTTTTTACAGGGTACCAATCAGCCCCAGCATTTT. Translation gives CASSFLQGTNQPQHF. The chain carries TRBV5-5 and TRBJ1-5; TRBD1 might be the D (6 bases). This CDR3 has 15 residues. The V end was cut by 2 bases, the J end by 3 bases, with 12 bases between. CDR1 is SGHKS, CDR2 YYEKEE, per germline (reference sequence).